This T cell receptor beta chain was observed in a study of T cells in narcolepsy. Study-wide background: Healthy controls were enrolled alongside patients with narcolepsy type 1 or type 2. Findings of the study overall: Same-patient CSF and blood CD4+ T cell clonotypes included HCRT-specific and TRIB2-specific autoreactive ones. Autoreactive clonotypes reportedly recurred in blood of same and different patients, not controls. In some patient and control memory CD4+ samples, autoreactive clones were absent.

This CDR3 is 15 amino acids long. The V gene end was trimmed by 6 bases and the J gene end by 0 bases; junction bases not matched to a gene: 7. The V gene's germline CDR1 is MNHNY and CDR2 SVGAGI (reference sequence). On this clone: Its antigen is still unknown.

TCRdb's table, derived via immunoSEQ multiplex PCR, lists solely in-frame clones and lacks some. The sample shows around 25,000 clones, 70% to 85% of them seen only once. V is TRBV6-6 and J is TRBJ1-1; 7 positions match TRBD1. This sequence originates from a human donor in good health. Sequenced sample: memory (CD45RA-) CD4+ T cells from blood. The CDR3 coding sequence is TGTGCCAGCAGGCGGGACAGAGGGTTGAACACTGAAGCTTTCTTT. This translates into CASRRDRGLNTEAFF.